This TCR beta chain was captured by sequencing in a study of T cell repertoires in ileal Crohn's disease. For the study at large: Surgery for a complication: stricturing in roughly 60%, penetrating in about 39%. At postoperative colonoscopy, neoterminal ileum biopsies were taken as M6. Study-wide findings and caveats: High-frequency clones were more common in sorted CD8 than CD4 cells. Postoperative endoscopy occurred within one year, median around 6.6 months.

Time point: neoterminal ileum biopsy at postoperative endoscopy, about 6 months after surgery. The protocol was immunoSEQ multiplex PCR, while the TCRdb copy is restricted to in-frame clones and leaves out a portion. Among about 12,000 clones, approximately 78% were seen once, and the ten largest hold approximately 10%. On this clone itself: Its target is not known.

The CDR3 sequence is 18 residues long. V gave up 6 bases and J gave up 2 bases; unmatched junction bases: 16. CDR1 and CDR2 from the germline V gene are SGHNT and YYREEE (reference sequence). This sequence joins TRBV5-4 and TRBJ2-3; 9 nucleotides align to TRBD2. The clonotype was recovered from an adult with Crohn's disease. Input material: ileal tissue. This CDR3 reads CASIPGGRAPRATDTQYF. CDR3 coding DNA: TGTGCCAGCATCCCTGGCGGGAGGGCCCCCCGCGCCACAGATACGCAGTATTTT.